This T cell receptor (beta chain) was captured in a study of T cells in Graves' hyperthyroidism and ophthalmopathy. RNA transcripts gave rise to amplified TCR beta CDR3 regions. First-round RT-PCR with HTBI primers amplified the TCR CDR3 region. TCRdb re-analysed the multiplex PCR reads in MiXCR, keeping a single row per CDR3 protein. The table records about 640,000 distinct CDR3 sequences, more than 20% of them present only once. Germline assignment: CDR1 LGHDT and CDR2 YNNKEL (reference sequence). The V gene lost 0 bases and the J gene lost 2 bases, with 6 bases spanning the gap. This CDR3 is 14 amino acids long. Clinical Activity Scores of at least 3, NOSPECS grades of at least 4 and durations under 3 months characterized ophthalmopathy patients. Uncontrolled infection, other autoimmune disease, pregnancy or lactation barred patients from enrollment. Based on clinical symptoms, serum thyroxine and TRAb, thyroid ultrasound and orbital computed tomography, diagnoses were reached.

The chain recombines TRBV3-1 with TRBJ2-3, with D unresolved. This TCR was sampled from a man aged 25-45 years with Graves' ophthalmopathy. Sequenced material: blood. The chain's CDR3 is CASSQDFPTDTQYF. The CDR3 DNA reads TGTGCCAGCAGCCAAGATTTTCCCACAGATACGCAGTATTTT.